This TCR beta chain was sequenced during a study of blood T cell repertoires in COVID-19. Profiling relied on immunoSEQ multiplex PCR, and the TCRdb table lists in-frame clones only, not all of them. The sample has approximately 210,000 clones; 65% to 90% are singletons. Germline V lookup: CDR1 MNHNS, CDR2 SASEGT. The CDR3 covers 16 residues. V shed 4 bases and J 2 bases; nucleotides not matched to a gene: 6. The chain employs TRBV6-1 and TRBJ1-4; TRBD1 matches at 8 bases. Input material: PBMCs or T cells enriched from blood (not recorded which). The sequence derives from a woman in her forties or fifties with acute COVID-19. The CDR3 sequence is CASSAQGDLTNEKLFF. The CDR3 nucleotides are TGTGCCAGCAGTGCACAGGGGGATCTTACTAATGAAAAACTGTTTTTT.